Each of the 24 T cell receptor beta chains below was sequenced from the same sample in a study of T cell responses to AZD1222 COVID-19 vaccine. Data came from immunoSEQ multiplex PCR; TCRdb stores just in-frame clones and leaves some out. The sample has approximately 180,000 clones, 80% to 95% seen once; the top ten hold around 0.97%. The specimen comprised peripheral blood, sampled 28 days after the second dose of the MenACWY control vaccine. The receptor set was obtained from an adult who received the MenACWY meningococcal vaccine as a control.

The chain employs TRBV7-2 and TRBJ2-3; D may correspond to TRBD1 or TRBD2 (6 bases each). The V end lost 5 bases, the J end lost 1 base, and 16 bases lay between the germline ends. The CDR3 is made up of 16 amino acids. Germline CDR1 reads SGHTA; CDR2 reads FQGNSA. The DNA of the CDR3 is TGTGCCAGCAGCCGCCAACAGGGACTCCGCACAGATACGCAGTATTTT. It is translated as CASSRQQGLRTDTQYF.

This clone has only one observation. The chain links TRBV6-4 to TRBJ1-6; D not certain. Trimming took 3 bases from V and 12 from J, leaving 12 bases between them. The CDR3 covers 13 residues. CDR1 is MRHNA and CDR2 is SNTAGT in the germline V gene. CDR3 protein: CASSEMEGGPLHF. Written as DNA, the CDR3 is TGTGCCAGCAGTGAAATGGAGGGAGGACCCCTCCACTTT.

CDR3 DNA sequence: TGTGCCAGCAGCCAAGCTCAGGCTAATTCACCCCTCCACTTT. This sequence encodes CASSQAQANSPLHF. The chain employs TRBV14 and TRBJ1-6, with D hard to call. CDR1 and CDR2 (germline): SGHDN, FVKESK. The CDR3 has 14 residues. Trimming cost V 1 base and J 6 bases, with 7 bases left between them.

V usage is TRBV2 and J usage is TRBJ2-2; 7 bases are shared with TRBD1. Germline-derived CDR1 and CDR2 are SNHLY and FYNNEI. The J segment lost 8 bases and the V segment lost 7 bases, leaving 10 bases of the junction unmatched. The CDR3 loop spans 14 amino acids. CDR3 protein: CASKGQGVSGELFF. CDR3 DNA sequence: TGTGCCAGCAAGGGGCAGGGGGTATCGGGGGAGCTGTTTTTT. Combining the CDR3 with reference TRBV2 and TRBJ2-2 gives the whole variable domain EPEVTQTPSHQVTQMGQEVILRCVPISNHLYFYWYRQILGQKVEFLVSFYNNEISEKSEIFDDQFSVERPDGSNFTLKIRSTKLEDSAMYFCASKGQGVSGELFFGEGSRLTVL.

CDR3 bases: TGTGCCAGCAGCTTGGGGGTGGGGTCGAACACTGAAGCTTTCTTT. Its protein product is CASSLGVGSNTEAFF. This chain connects TRBV5-4 to TRBJ1-1; D is uncertain. The V gene's germline CDR1 is SGHNT and CDR2 YYREEE (reference sequence). The CDR3 contains 15 residues. V dropped 0 bases and J dropped 1 base, with 10 bases sitting between them.

This clone appeared a single time. The chain is built from TRBV6-2 or TRBV6-3 and TRBJ1-5; maybe TRBD1 (6 bases). In germline, CDR1 is MNHEY, CDR2 SVGEGT. Between the trimmed V and J ends, which lost 1 base and 7 bases, there was a span of 20 bases. The CDR3 contains 17 residues. This CDR3 is CASSYFPTGNRLQPQHF. The DNA for the CDR3 is TGTGCCAGCAGTTACTTCCCTACAGGGAACCGCCTACAGCCCCAGCATTTT.

The chain links TRBV5-1 to TRBJ2-5, with 9 bases that match TRBD2. This CDR3 region has 16 residues. V dropped 0 bases and J dropped 5; count of bases not matched to a gene: 8. The germline V gene encodes CDR1 SGHRS and CDR2 YFSETQ. CDR3 bases: TGCGCCAGCAGCTTGGAGGGGTTAGCGGGGGTGGAGACCCAGTACTTC. Translation: CASSLEGLAGVETQYF.

This chain connects TRBV18 to TRBJ1-5; D is unclear. There are 13 residues in the CDR3. Trimming took off 3 bases at V and 6 bases at J, with 9 bases between the two ends. The germline V gene encodes CDR1 KGHSH and CDR2 LQKENI. Here the CDR3 reads CASSPARRQPQHF. The DNA of the CDR3 is TGTGCCAGCTCACCTGCCAGGCGTCAGCCCCAGCATTTT.

The chain has TRBV3-1 (or the pseudogene TRBV3-2) and TRBJ1-1; D may be TRBD1 (5 bases). The V and J ends lost 7 bases and 6 bases respectively, with 18 bases between them. Germline assignment: CDR1 LGHDT and CDR2 YNNKEL (reference sequence). The CDR3 consists of 14 residues. CDR3: CASNPGRERAEAFF. The CDR3 coding sequence is TGTGCCAGCAACCCGGGACGGGAGAGAGCTGAAGCTTTCTTT.

This clone has a single count. The CDR3 loop reads CASSLMQANYGYTF. The CDR3 DNA reads as TGTGCCAGCAGCTTAATGCAGGCTAACTATGGCTACACCTTC. The chain has TRBV7-2 and TRBJ1-2; D uncertain. The V and J ends lost 2 bases and 0 bases respectively, with 7 bases between them. Germline values: CDR1 SGHTA, CDR2 FQGNSA. The CDR3 length is 14 residues.

The chain joins TRBV6-6 to TRBJ2-3; TRBD1 agrees at 8 bases. With V trimmed by 1 base and J by 4 bases, 4 bases remained unmatched. Germline CDR1 reads MNHNY; CDR2 reads SVGAGI (reference sequence). The CDR3 covers 15 residues. CDR3 region: CASSYYRGAADTQYF. In DNA, the CDR3 is TGTGCCAGCAGTTACTACAGGGGGGCCGCAGATACGCAGTATTTT.

The rearrangement links TRBV28 to TRBJ1-1, with 9 positions matching TRBD1. V gave up 4 bases and J gave up 8 bases; unmatched junction bases: 5. This CDR3 is built from 13 residues. Germline lookup yields CDR1 MDHEN and CDR2 SYDVKM. The CDR3: CASSSYRGREAFF. The CDR3 nucleotides are TGTGCCAGCAGTTCTTACAGGGGGCGAGAAGCTTTCTTT.

The chain links TRBV25-1 to TRBJ2-1; possible D gene TRBD2, 5 bases. Per germline, CDR1 MGHDK and CDR2 SYGVNS. The CDR3 is made up of 13 amino acids. The V end was cut by 1 base, the J end by 9 bases, with 10 bases between. The CDR3 DNA is TGTGCCAGCAGTGAATCTAGCAGCCTTGAGCAGTTCTTC. It specifies CASSESSSLEQFF.

This sequence joins TRBV3-1 (or the pseudogene TRBV3-2) and TRBJ2-7; perhaps TRBD1 as D (5 bases). Germline V gene lookup returns CDR1 LGHDT and CDR2 YNNKEL (reference sequence). The CDR3 contains 15 residues. V lost 0 bases and J lost 8, with 17 bases in between. The CDR3 loop is CASSQDRGGTVQQYF. The CDR3, as DNA: TGTGCCAGCAGCCAAGATAGGGGCGGCACTGTCCAGCAGTACTTC.

The chain combines TRBV28 with TRBJ1-1; D is ambiguous. The CDR3 runs to 13 residues. Trimming took off 3 bases at V and 6 bases at J, with 11 bases between the two ends. CDR1 MDHEN and CDR2 SYDVKM come from the germline V gene. The CDR3: CASSLLHASEAFF. The CDR3 DNA reads as TGTGCCAGCAGTTTGCTGCATGCTTCTGAAGCTTTCTTT.

This chain connects TRBV7-9 to TRBJ1-6, with a possible D match to TRBD1 (5 bases). V lost 10 bases to trimming and J lost 7 bases, with 20 bases between them. The CDR3 is 15 amino acids. The germline V gene has CDR1 SEHNR and CDR2 FQNEAQ (reference sequence). The CDR3 coding sequence is TGTGCCACCCCTTCCCGGGGGGTTGAGAATTCACCCCTCCACTTT. It encodes CATPSRGVENSPLHF.

The genes are TRBV5-4 and TRBJ1-2; the D gene is possibly TRBD1 (5 bases). The germline CDR1 and CDR2 sequences are SGHNT and YYREEE (reference sequence). The CDR3 length is 13 residues. V was pared by 0 bases and J by 4 bases, with 7 bases between. The CDR3 bases are TGTGCCAGCAGCTTGGGGGACGGCTATGGCTACACCTTC. Translated, it gives CASSLGDGYGYTF.

Written as DNA, the CDR3 is TGTGCCAGCAGTTCGGACACCTATAATTCACCCCTCCACTTT. Protein: CASSSDTYNSPLHF. The chain couples TRBV7-3 to TRBJ1-6, with D perhaps matching TRBD1 (5 bases). Germline CDR1 and CDR2: SGHTA and FQGTGA. The CDR3 contains 14 residues. V dropped 6 bases and J dropped 2 bases, with 8 bases sitting between them.

V and J are TRBV29-1 and TRBJ2-3; D not certain. In germline, CDR1 is SQVTM, CDR2 ANQGSEA. V dropped 7 bases and J dropped 6 bases, with 11 bases sitting between them. The length of the CDR3 is 11 residues. The DNA of the CDR3 is TGCAGCGCCGGGCCCCGCGATACGCAGTATTTT. Amino acid sequence: CSAGPRDTQYF.

This rearrangement joins TRBV30 to TRBJ2-5, with a tentative D call TRBD1 (6 bases). Trimming shortened V by 0 bases and J by 5 bases, and 16 bases separated the two germline ends. The CDR3 has 15 amino acids. Germline CDR1 and CDR2: GTSNPN and SVGIG (reference sequence). CDR3 region: CAWSVGLPGEETQYF. The CDR3 nucleotides are TGTGCCTGGAGTGTAGGACTTCCAGGGGAGGAGACCCAGTACTTC.

V is TRBV14 and J is TRBJ1-2; 7 bases fit TRBD1. CDR3 size: 13 residues. From germline, CDR1 is SGHDN and CDR2 FVKESK. Losses at the gene ends were 5 bases for V and 7 bases for J; bases not matched to a gene: 7. The CDR3 coding sequence is TGTGCCAGCAGCAAACAGGGGTACGGTGGCTACACCTTC. It specifies CASSKQGYGGYTF. The full variable domain, with the rest looked up from reference TRBV14 and TRBJ1-2, is EAGVTQFPSHSVIEKGQTVTLRCDPISGHDNLYWYRRVMGKEIKFLLHFVKESKQDESGMPNNRFLAERTGGTYSTLKVQPAELEDSGVYFCASSKQGYGGYTFGSGTRLTVV.

This rearrangement joins TRBV28 to TRBJ2-2, with unresolved D. The CDR3 totals 14 residues. Germline V gene lookup returns CDR1 MDHEN and CDR2 SYDVKM. The V end lost 5 bases, the J end lost 3 bases, and 10 bases lay between the germline ends. The CDR3 sequence: CASSLSFYTGELFF. For the CDR3, the DNA is TGTGCCAGCAGTCTGTCCTTTTACACCGGGGAGCTGTTTTTT.

Only a few counts were recorded for this clone. The chain recombines TRBV28 with TRBJ2-3; no definite D call. Germline V gene data show CDR1 as MDHEN and CDR2 as SYDVKM. The CDR3 is 13 amino acids. Trimming removed 6 bases from V and 3 bases from J, with 10 bases in between. This CDR3 is CASRGTETDTQYF. The CDR3 nucleotides read TGTGCCAGCAGGGGTACGGAGACAGATACGCAGTATTTT.

Worth noting for this clone: Other DNA sequences in this specimen translate into the identical CDR3. V usage is TRBV30 and J usage is TRBJ2-3; D unclear. Trimming stripped 0 bases from V and 3 bases from J, with 4 bases between. Per germline, CDR1 GTSNPN and CDR2 SVGIG (reference sequence). This CDR3 is 12 amino acids long. The CDR3 protein is CAWSVGTDTQYF. CDR3 DNA sequence: TGTGCCTGGAGTGTGGGGACAGATACGCAGTATTTT.